One sample yielded the 11 T cell receptor beta chains listed below, sequenced in a study of blood T cell repertoires in COVID-19. Profiled with immunoSEQ multiplex PCR; TCRdb holds only in-frame clones, not every one. Of 150,000 to 200,000 clones listed, 70% to 80% are singletons. The source material was peripheral blood. The receptors shown here come from a middle-aged woman with COVID-19, enrolled during active disease.

The V call is TRBV7-7, the J call TRBJ1-4; weak D call: TRBD1 (6 bases). CDR3 size: 21 residues. V lost 4 bases and J lost 0, with 27 bases in between. The germline V gene has CDR1 SSHAT and CDR2 FNYEAQ (reference sequence). The DNA for the CDR3 is TGTGCCAGCAGCTCAGGATCCGGGACATCACGGACCATTGCAACTAATGAAAAACTGTTTTTT. It yields the protein CASSSGSGTSRTIATNEKLFF.

J is TRBJ1-2 and V is TRBV19, with 7 bases aligning to TRBD1. The germline V gene has CDR1 LNHDA and CDR2 SQIVND (reference sequence). The V and J ends lost 3 bases and 0 bases, in that order; junction bases with no gene match: 7. CDR3 length equals 16 residues. CDR3 region: CASSITGALANYGYTF. CDR3 nucleotides: TGTGCCAGTAGTATTACAGGGGCGTTAGCTAACTATGGCTACACCTTC.

The V and J genes are TRBV10-3 and TRBJ2-2, with TRBD2 identical over 7 bases. Germline CDR1 is ENHRY and CDR2 is SYGVKD. The V segment lost 6 bases and the J segment 6 bases; nucleotides outside the gene matches: 4. The CDR3 extends over 13 amino acids. CDR3 DNA: TGTGCCATCAGGGTCCGGGAGGCCGGGGAGCTGTTTTTT. This sequence encodes CAIRVREAGELFF.

CDR3: CASSLTGHDYGYTF. The CDR3 DNA reads as TGTGCCAGCAGTCTGACAGGGCATGACTATGGCTACACCTTC. The rearrangement joins TRBV6-2 or TRBV6-3 to TRBJ1-2, with 7 positions matching TRBD1. Germline V gives CDR1 MNHEY, CDR2 SVGEGT. J lost 3 bases, V lost 5 bases, and 6 bases had no gene match. The CDR3 has 14 amino acids.

The V and J genes are TRBV6-5 and TRBJ1-2; maybe TRBD1 (6 bases). The CDR3 loop spans 14 amino acids. From germline, CDR1 is MNHEY and CDR2 SVGAGI. The V and J ends lost 8 bases and 6 bases respectively, with 19 bases between them. CDR3 amino acids: CASLSAVAGDGYTF. CDR3 DNA sequence: TGTGCCAGCTTGTCCGCCGTGGCAGGGGATGGCTACACCTTC.

The CDR3 bases are TGTGCCAGCAGTTACAGCGGACGGTCTAATGCCAATGAGCAGTTCTTC. It translates to CASSYSGRSNANEQFF. This sequence joins TRBV6-5 and TRBJ2-1; D possibly corresponds to TRBD2 (5 bases). CDR1 is MNHEY, CDR2 SVGAGI, per germline. This CDR3 has 16 amino acids. The V end was cut by 2 bases, the J end by 6 bases, with 17 bases between.

The rearrangement links TRBV7-2 to TRBJ1-4, with no clear D. The CDR3 contains 12 residues. CDR1 is SGHTA, CDR2 FQGNSA, per germline. Trimming took off 8 bases at V and 4 bases at J, with 8 bases between the two ends. The CDR3 region is CASGQNNEKLFF. CDR3 bases: TGTGCCAGCGGGCAGAATAATGAAAAACTGTTTTTT.

This clone has more than one count but fewer than ten. This sequence joins TRBV7-2 and TRBJ1-5; weak D call: TRBD1 (5 bases). Germline CDR1 reads SGHTA; CDR2 reads FQGNSA. This CDR3 comprises 14 residues. Trimming stripped 1 base from V and 6 bases from J, with 10 bases between. The CDR3 DNA reads as TGTGCCAGCAGCTTAGGTGGGGCAGGTCAGCCCCAGCATTTT. It translates to CASSLGGAGQPQHF.

The genes are TRBV12-3 or TRBV12-4 and TRBJ2-7; D uncertain. The CDR3 sequence is 12 residues long. With 1 base removed from V and 3 bases from J, the gap between germline ends came to 4 bases. This CDR3 is CASSLGLYEQYF. The CDR3 nucleotides are TGTGCCAGCAGTTTAGGTCTCTACGAGCAGTACTTC.

Details on this clone: Other DNA sequences in the same sample also yield this CDR3. The gene calls are TRBV5-1 and TRBJ2-1, with 10 bases aligning to TRBD2. Looked up from germline, CDR1 is SGHRS and CDR2 is YFSETQ. With 5 bases clipped from V and 4 bases from J, the junction kept 6 bases outside the gene matches. This CDR3 region has 15 residues. The CDR3 bases are TGCGCCAGCAGTGAAACTAGCGGGGCTTACAATGAGCAGTTCTTC. It translates to CASSETSGAYNEQFF. Filled out from reference TRBV5-1 and TRBJ2-1, the complete variable domain reads KAGVTQTPRYLIKTRGQQVTLSCSPISGHRSVSWYQQTPGQGLQFLFEYFSETQRNKGNFPGRFSGRQFSNSRSEMNVSTLELGDSALYLCASSETSGAYNEQFFGPGTRLTVL.

This chain links TRBV6-5 with TRBJ1-4, with 7 bases fitting TRBD1. CDR1 and CDR2 from the germline V gene are MNHEY and SVGAGI. The CDR3 runs to 14 residues. J was trimmed by 8 bases and V by 6 bases; bases with no gene match: 9. The CDR3 bases are TGTGCCAGCAGACTCAGGGGGTTTGGGGAAAAACTGTTTTTT. Amino acid sequence: CASRLRGFGEKLFF.